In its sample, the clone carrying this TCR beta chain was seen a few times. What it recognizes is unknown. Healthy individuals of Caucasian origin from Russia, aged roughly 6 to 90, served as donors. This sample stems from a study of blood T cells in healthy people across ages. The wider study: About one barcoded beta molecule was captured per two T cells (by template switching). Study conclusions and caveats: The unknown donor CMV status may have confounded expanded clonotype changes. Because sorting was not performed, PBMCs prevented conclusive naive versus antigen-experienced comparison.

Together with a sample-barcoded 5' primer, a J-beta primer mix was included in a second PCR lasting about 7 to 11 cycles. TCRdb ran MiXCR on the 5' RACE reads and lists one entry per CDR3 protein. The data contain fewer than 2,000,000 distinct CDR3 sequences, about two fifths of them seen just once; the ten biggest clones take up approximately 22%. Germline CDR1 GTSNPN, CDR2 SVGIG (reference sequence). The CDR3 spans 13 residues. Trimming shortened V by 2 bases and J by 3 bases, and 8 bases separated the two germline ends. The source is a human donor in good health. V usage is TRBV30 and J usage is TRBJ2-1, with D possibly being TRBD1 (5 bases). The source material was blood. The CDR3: CAWSTDSYNEQFF. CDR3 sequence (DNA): TGTGCCTGGAGTACTGACAGCTACAATGAGCAGTTCTTC.